The text below deals with one T cell receptor beta chain. The entry originates in a study of blood T cell repertoires in COVID-19. Study background: Acute-phase and convalescent COVID-19 samples originated in the United States, Italy and Spain.

In the authors' methods: Reference gene primer amplification in the assay estimated nucleated cell counts. Using immunoSEQ multiplex PCR, the repertoire was profiled, and TCRdb retains in-frame clones only, with some absent. V and J calls and clone size are those listed in that table; D and trimming were worked out from the DNA. The table includes roughly 100,000 clones, around 86% detected once. This TCR came from a woman aged 70-85 years with acute or convalescent COVID-19. The source material was peripheral blood.

The CDR3 loop is CASSLVKNTEAFF. The CDR3 bases are TGTGCCAGCAGCTTAGTTAAGAACACTGAAGCTTTCTTT. The chain combines TRBV7-8 with TRBJ1-1; no reliable D call. Trimming pared 1 base from V and 1 base from J, leaving 4 bases between. The germline gives CDR1 SGHVS, CDR2 FQNEAQ. The CDR3 is 13 amino acids.